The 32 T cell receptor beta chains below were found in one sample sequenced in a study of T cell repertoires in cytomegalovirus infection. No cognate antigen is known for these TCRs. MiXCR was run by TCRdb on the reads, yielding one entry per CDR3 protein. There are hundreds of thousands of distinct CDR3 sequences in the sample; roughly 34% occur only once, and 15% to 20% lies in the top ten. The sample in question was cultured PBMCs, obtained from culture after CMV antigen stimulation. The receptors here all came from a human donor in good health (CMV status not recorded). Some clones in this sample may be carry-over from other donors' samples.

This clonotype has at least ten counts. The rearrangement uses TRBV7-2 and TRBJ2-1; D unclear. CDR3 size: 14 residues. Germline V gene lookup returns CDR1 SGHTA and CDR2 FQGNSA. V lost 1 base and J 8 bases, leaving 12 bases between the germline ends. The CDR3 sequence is CASSLDSHTYEQFF. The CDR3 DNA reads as TGTGCCAGCAGCTTAGACTCCCACACCTATGAGCAGTTCTTC.

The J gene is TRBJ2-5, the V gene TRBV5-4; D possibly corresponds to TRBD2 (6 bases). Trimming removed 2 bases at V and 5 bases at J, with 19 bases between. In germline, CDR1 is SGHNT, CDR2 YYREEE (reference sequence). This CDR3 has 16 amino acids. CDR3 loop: CASSFDLGPAGETQYF. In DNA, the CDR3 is TGTGCCAGCAGCTTCGACTTGGGCCCCGCGGGGGAGACCCAGTACTTC.

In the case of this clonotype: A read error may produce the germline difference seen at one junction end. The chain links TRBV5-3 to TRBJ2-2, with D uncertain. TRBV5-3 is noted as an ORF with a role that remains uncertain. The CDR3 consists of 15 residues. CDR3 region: CASSFARQNTGELFF. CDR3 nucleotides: TGTGCCAGCAGCTTTGCGCGGCAGAACACCGGGGAGCTGTTTTTT.

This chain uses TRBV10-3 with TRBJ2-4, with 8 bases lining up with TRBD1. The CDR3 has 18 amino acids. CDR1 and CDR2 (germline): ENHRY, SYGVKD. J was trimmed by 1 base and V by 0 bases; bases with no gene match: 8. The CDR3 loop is CAISESWAGGDAKNIQYF. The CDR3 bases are TGTGCCATCAGTGAGTCCTGGGCAGGGGGCGATGCCAAAAACATTCAGTACTTC.

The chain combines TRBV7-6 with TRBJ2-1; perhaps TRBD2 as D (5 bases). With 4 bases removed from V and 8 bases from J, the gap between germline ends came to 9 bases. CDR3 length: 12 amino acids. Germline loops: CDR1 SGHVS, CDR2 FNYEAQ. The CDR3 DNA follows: TGTGCCAGCAGCTCGAGGGTTGATGAGCAGTTCTTC. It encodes CASSSRVDEQFF.

CDR3 in amino acids: CASSQPRTGPSGNTIYF. DNA for the CDR3: TGTGCCAGTAGCCAACCCCGAACGGGGCCCTCTGGAAACACCATATATTTT. The gene calls are TRBV19 and TRBJ1-3; a weak D match, TRBD1 (5 bases). Trimming took 6 bases from V and 0 from J, leaving 18 bases between them. CDR3 length: 17 amino acids. Germline CDR1 reads LNHDA; CDR2 reads SQIVND (reference sequence).

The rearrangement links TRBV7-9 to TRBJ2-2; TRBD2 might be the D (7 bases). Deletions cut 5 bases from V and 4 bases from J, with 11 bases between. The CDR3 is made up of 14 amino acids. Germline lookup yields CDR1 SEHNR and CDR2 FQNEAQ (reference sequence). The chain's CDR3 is CASSGGAITGELFF. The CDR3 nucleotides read TGTGCCAGCAGCGGGGGGGCTATCACCGGGGAGCTGTTTTTT.

This CDR3 reads CASSVDAADTQYF. In DNA, the CDR3 is TGTGCCAGCAGCGTAGATGCGGCAGATACGCAGTATTTT. The chain has TRBV9 and TRBJ2-3; D ambiguous. Trimming removed 0 bases at V and 4 bases at J, with 6 bases between. The CDR3 contains 13 residues. Per the germline V gene, CDR1 is SGDLS and CDR2 is YYNGEE. Looking up the rest from reference TRBV9 and TRBJ2-3 gives the full variable domain: DSGVTQTPKHLITATGQRVTLRCSPRSGDLSVYWYQQSLDQGLQFLIQYYNGEERAKGNILERFSAQQFPDLHSELNLSSLELGDSALYFCASSVDAADTQYFGPGTRLTVL.

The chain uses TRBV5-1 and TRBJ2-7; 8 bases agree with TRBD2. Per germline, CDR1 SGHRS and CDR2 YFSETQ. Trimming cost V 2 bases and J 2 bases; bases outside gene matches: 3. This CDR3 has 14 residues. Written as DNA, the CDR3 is TGCGCCAGCAGCTTCATTAGCGGGACCTACGAGCAGTACTTC. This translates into CASSFISGTYEQYF.

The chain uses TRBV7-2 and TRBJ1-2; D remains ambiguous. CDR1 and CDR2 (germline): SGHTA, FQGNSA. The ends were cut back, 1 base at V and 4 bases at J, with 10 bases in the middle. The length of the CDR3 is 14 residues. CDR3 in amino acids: CASSLEGWSYGYTF. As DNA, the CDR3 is TGTGCCAGCAGCTTAGAAGGTTGGAGCTATGGCTACACCTTC.

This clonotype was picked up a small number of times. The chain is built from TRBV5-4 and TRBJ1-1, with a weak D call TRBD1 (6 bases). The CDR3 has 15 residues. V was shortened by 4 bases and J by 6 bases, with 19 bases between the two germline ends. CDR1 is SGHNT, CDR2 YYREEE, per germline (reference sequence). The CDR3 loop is CASSLNRGPEAEAFF. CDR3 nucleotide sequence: TGTGCCAGCAGCCTGAACCGGGGGCCCGAAGCTGAAGCTTTCTTT.

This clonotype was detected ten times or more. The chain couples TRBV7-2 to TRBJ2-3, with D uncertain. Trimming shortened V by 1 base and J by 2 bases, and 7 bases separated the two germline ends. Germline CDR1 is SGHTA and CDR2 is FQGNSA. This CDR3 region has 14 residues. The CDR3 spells CASSLGTYTDTQYF. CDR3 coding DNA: TGTGCCAGCAGCTTAGGAACTTACACAGATACGCAGTATTTT.

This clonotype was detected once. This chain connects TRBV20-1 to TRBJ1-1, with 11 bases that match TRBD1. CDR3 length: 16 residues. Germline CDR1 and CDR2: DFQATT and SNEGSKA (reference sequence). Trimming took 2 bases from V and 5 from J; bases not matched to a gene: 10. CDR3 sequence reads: CSARPRDRGFVTEAFF. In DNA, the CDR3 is TGCAGTGCTAGACCCCGGGACAGGGGGTTCGTTACTGAAGCTTTCTTT.

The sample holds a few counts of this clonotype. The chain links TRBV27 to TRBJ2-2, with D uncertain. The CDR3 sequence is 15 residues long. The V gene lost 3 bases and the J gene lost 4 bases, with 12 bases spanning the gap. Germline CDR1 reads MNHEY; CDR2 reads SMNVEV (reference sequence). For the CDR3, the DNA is TGTGCCAGCAGTTTCAACAGTTTTTTCACCGGGGAGCTGTTTTTT. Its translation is CASSFNSFFTGELFF.

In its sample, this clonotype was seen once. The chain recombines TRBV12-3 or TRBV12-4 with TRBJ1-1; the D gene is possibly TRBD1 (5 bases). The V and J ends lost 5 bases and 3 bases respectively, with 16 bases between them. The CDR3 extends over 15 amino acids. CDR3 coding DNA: TGTGCCAGCAGTGGGGCGCCTTCCCTGGACACTGAAGCTTTCTTT. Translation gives CASSGAPSLDTEAFF.

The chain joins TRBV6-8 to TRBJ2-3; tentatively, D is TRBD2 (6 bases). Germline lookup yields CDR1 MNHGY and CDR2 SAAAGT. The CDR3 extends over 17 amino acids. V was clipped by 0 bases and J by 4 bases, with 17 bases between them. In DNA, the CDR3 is TGTGCCAGCAGTTACTCGAATGGACTCGGGAGCCCAGATACGCAGTATTTT. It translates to CASSYSNGLGSPDTQYF.

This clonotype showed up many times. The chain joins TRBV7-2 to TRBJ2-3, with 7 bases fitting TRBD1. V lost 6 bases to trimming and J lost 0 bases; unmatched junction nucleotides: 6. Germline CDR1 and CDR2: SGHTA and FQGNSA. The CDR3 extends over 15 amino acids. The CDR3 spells CASRYRGLSTDTQYF. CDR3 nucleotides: TGTGCCAGCAGGTACAGGGGTTTGAGCACAGATACGCAGTATTTT. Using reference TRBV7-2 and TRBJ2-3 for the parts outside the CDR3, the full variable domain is GAGVSQSPSNKVTEKGKDVELRCDPISGHTALYWYRQSLGQGLEFLIYFQGNSAPDKSGLPSDRFSAERTGGSVSTLTIQRTQQEDSAVYLCASRYRGLSTDTQYFGPGTRLTVL.

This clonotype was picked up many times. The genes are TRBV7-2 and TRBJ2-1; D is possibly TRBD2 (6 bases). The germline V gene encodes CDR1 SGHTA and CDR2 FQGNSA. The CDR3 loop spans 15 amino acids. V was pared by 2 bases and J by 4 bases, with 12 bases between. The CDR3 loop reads CASSLTTEGYNEQFF. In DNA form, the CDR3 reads TGTGCCAGCAGCTTAACGACGGAGGGGTACAATGAGCAGTTCTTC.

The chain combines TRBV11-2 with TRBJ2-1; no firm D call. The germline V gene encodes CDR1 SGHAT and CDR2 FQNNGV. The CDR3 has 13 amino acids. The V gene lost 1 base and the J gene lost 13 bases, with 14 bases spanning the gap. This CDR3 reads CASSLVSSVKQFF. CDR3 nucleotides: TGTGCCAGCAGCTTAGTTTCCTCTGTGAAACAGTTCTTC.

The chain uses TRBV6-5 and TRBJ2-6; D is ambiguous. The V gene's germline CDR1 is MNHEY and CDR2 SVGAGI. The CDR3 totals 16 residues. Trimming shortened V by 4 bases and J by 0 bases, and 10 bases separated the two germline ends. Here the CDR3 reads CASSFGRISGANVLTF. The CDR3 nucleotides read TGTGCCAGCAGTTTCGGACGGATCTCTGGGGCCAACGTCCTGACTTTC.

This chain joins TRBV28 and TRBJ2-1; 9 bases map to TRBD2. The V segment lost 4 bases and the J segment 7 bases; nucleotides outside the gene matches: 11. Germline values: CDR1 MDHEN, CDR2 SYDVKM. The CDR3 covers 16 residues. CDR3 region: CASSSFGSGSINEQFF. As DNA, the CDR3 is TGTGCCAGCAGTTCGTTCGGTAGCGGGAGTATAAATGAGCAGTTCTTC.

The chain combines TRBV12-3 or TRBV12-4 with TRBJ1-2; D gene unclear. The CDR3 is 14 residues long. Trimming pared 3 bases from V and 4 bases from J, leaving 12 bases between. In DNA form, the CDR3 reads TGTGCCAGCAGTTTGGCCCTTCTTGGCTATGGCTACACCTTC. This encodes CASSLALLGYGYTF.

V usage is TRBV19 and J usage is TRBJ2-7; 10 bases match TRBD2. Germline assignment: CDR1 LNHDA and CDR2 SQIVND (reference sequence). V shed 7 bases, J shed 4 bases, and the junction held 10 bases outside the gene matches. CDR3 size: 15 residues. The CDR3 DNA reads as TGTGCCAGTAATTCGGGCCTAGCGGGAGATTACGAGCAGTACTTC. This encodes CASNSGLAGDYEQYF.

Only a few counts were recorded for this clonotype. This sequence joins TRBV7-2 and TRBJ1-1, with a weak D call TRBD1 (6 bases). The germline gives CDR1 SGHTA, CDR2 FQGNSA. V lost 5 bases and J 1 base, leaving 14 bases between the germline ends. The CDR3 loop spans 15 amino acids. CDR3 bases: TGTGCCAGCAGCCGCAGGGGTTTAGGGAACACTGAAGCTTTCTTT. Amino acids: CASSRRGLGNTEAFF.

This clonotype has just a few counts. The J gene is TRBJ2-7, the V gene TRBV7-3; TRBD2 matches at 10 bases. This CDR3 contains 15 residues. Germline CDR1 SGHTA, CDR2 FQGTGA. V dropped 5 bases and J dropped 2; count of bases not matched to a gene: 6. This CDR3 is CASSQTSGPTYEQYF. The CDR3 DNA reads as TGTGCCAGCAGCCAGACTAGCGGGCCGACCTACGAGCAGTACTTC.

CDR3 residues: CASSRLTMNTEAFF. The CDR3 coding sequence is TGTGCCAGCAGCCGCCTAACCATGAACACTGAAGCTTTCTTT. The V gene is TRBV7-6, the J gene TRBJ1-1; no clear D gene. The V gene lost 5 bases and the J gene lost 0 bases, with 10 bases spanning the gap. Germline V gene data show CDR1 as SGHVS and CDR2 as FNYEAQ. The CDR3 is 14 residues long.

The CDR3 sequence: CASSGRGTKTQYF. CDR3 bases: TGTGCCAGCAGCGGCAGGGGTACAAAGACCCAGTACTTC. The chain joins TRBV6-2 or TRBV6-3 to TRBJ2-5, with D perhaps matching TRBD1 (6 bases). V dropped 6 bases and J dropped 6 bases, with 14 bases sitting between them. This CDR3 has 13 residues. In germline, CDR1 is MNHEY, CDR2 SVGEGT.

CDR3 sequence reads: CASSAEQDEQFF. The CDR3 nucleotides read TGTGCCAGCAGTGCGGAACAGGATGAGCAGTTCTTC. The rearrangement uses TRBV6-5 and TRBJ2-1; D might be TRBD1 (5 bases). V was cut by 5 bases and J by 8 bases, with 10 bases left in between. The CDR3 has 12 amino acids. From germline, CDR1 is MNHEY and CDR2 SVGAGI.

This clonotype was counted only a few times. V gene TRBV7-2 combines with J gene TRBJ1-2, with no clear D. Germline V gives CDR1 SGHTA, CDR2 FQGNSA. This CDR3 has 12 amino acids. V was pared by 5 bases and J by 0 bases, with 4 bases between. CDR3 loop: CASSQTNYGYTF. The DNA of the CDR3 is TGTGCCAGCAGCCAAACTAACTATGGCTACACCTTC.

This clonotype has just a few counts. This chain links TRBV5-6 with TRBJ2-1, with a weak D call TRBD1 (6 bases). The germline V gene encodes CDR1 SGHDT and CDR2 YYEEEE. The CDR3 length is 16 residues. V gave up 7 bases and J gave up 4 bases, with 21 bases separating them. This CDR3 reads CASDPGLQGPYNEQFF. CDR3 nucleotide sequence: TGTGCCAGCGACCCAGGTCTGCAGGGGCCATACAATGAGCAGTTCTTC.

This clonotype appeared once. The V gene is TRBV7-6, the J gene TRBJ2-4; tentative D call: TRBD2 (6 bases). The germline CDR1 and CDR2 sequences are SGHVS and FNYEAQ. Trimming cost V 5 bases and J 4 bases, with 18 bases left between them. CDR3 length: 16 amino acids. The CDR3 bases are TGTGCCAGCAGCAGGCGAGCGGGCCCCTCGAAAAACATTCAGTACTTC. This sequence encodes CASSRRAGPSKNIQYF.

The CDR3 sequence is CASSLDRPSGYTF. The DNA of the CDR3 is TGTGCCAGCAGCTTAGACAGGCCCTCGGGCTACACCTTC. The chain employs TRBV7-9 and TRBJ1-2; D may be TRBD1 (5 bases). The germline gives CDR1 SEHNR, CDR2 FQNEAQ (reference sequence). V lost 1 base and J 8 bases, leaving 11 bases between the germline ends. This CDR3 is built from 13 residues.